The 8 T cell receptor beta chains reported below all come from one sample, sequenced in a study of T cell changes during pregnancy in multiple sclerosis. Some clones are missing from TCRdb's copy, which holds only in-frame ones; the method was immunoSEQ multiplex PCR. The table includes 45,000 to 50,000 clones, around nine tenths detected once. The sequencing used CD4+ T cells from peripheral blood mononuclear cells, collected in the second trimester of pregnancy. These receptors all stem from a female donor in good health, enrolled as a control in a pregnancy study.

CDR3 in DNA: TGTGCCAGCAGCTCCGGACAGGGCTTTGGCTCCAAGTATGGCTACACCTTC. It translates to CASSSGQGFGSKYGYTF. This chain connects TRBV5-6 to TRBJ1-2, with 8 bases aligning to TRBD1. The V gene end was trimmed by 3 bases and the J gene end by 5 bases; junction bases not matched to a gene: 15. The CDR3 covers 17 residues. CDR1 is SGHDT and CDR2 is YYEEEE in the germline V gene.

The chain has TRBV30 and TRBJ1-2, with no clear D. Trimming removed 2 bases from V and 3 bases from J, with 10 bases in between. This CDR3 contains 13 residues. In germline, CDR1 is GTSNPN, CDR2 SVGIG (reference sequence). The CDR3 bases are TGTGCCTGGAGTCCATCCCTACACTATGGCTACACCTTC. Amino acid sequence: CAWSPSLHYGYTF.

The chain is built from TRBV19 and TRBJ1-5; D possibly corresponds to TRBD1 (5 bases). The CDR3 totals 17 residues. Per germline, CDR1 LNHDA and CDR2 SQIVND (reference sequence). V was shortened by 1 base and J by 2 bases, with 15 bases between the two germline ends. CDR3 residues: CASSIAPPRDGNQPQHF. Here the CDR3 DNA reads TGTGCCAGTAGTATAGCCCCCCCCAGGGATGGCAATCAGCCCCAGCATTTT.

CDR3 residues: CAISTGGKNTEAFF. The CDR3 DNA reads TGTGCCATCAGTACAGGGGGAAAGAACACTGAAGCTTTCTTT. The chain employs TRBV10-3 and TRBJ1-1, with 8 nucleotides matching TRBD1. CDR1 and CDR2 (germline): ENHRY, SYGVKD. Losses at the gene ends were 5 bases for V and 1 base for J; bases not matched to a gene: 3. The CDR3 totals 14 residues.

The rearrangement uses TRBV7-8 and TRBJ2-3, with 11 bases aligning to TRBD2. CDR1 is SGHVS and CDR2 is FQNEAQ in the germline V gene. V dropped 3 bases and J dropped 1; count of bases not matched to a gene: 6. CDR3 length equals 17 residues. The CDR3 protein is CASSFSSGGPRTDTQYF. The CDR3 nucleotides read TGTGCCAGCAGCTTCTCTAGCGGGGGGCCTCGCACAGATACGCAGTATTTT.

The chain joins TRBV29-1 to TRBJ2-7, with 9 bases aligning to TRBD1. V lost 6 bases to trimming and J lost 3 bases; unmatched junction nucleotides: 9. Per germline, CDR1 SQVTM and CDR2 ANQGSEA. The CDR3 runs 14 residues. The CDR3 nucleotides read TGCAGCGTCATCAACCGGGACAGGGTCTACGAGCAGTACTTC. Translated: CSVINRDRVYEQYF.

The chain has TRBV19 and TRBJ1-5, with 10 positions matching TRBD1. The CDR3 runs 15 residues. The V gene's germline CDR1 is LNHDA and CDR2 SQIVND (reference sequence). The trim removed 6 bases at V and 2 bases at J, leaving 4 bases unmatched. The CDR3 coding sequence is TGTGCCAGTAGAGACAGGGGGCGAGGCAATCAGCCCCAGCATTTT. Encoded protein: CASRDRGRGNQPQHF.

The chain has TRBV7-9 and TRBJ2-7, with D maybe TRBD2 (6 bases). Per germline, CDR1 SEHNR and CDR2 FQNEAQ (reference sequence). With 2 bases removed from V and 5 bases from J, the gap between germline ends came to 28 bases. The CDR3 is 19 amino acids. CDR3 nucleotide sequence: TGTGCCAGCAGCTTACCCACTCTCACGGGGGAAGACCAATATAACGAGCAGTACTTC. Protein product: CASSLPTLTGEDQYNEQYF.